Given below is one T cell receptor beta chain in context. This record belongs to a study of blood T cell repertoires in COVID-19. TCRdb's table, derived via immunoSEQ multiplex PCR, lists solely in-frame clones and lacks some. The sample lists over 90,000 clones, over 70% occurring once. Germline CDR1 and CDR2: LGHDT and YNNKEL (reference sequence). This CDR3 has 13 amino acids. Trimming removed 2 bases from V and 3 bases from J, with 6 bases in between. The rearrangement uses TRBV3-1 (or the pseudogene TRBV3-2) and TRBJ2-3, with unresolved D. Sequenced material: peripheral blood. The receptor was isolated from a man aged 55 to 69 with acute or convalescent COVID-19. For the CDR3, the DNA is TGTGCCAGCAGCCAACCCCCGACAGATACGCAGTATTTT. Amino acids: CASSQPPTDTQYF.